Each of the 20 T cell receptor beta chains below was sequenced from the same sample in a study of T cell responses to AZD1222 COVID-19 vaccine. Some clones are missing from TCRdb's copy, which holds only in-frame ones; the method was immunoSEQ multiplex PCR. The data hold approximately 140,000 clones, with just over 90% observed a single time. The input for sequencing was peripheral blood, taken on day 0 of AZD1222 vaccination. The receptors shown here come from an adult in good health.

The rearrangement uses TRBV5-4 and TRBJ1-6; a weak D match, TRBD1 (6 bases). The CDR3 has 13 residues. The germline V gene encodes CDR1 SGHNT and CDR2 YYREEE (reference sequence). The ends were cut back, 5 bases at V and 6 bases at J, with 9 bases in the middle. CDR3 DNA: TGTGCCAGCAGGATGGACAGTAATTCACCCCTCCACTTT. Residues: CASRMDSNSPLHF.

The J gene is TRBJ2-1, the V gene TRBV2, with TRBD2 identical over 9 bases. CDR1 and CDR2 (germline): SNHLY, FYNNEI. This CDR3 region has 16 residues. The V and J ends lost 6 bases and 5 bases, in that order; junction bases with no gene match: 11. The chain's CDR3 is CASREGEAGGHNEQFF. The CDR3 bases are TGTGCCAGCAGGGAGGGAGAAGCGGGGGGCCACAATGAGCAGTTCTTC.

This clone appeared once. This chain links TRBV14 with TRBJ2-7, with D perhaps TRBD2 (5 bases). V was clipped by 3 bases and J by 2 bases, with 11 bases between them. CDR3 length equals 14 residues. Germline V gives CDR1 SGHDN, CDR2 FVKESK. The CDR3 nucleotides read TGTGCCAGCAGCCAGAACGGGATAACCTACGAGCAGTACTTC. The encoded protein is CASSQNGITYEQYF. Combining the CDR3 with reference TRBV14 and TRBJ2-7 gives the whole variable domain EAGVTQFPSHSVIEKGQTVTLRCDPISGHDNLYWYRRVMGKEIKFLLHFVKESKQDESGMPNNRFLAERTGGTYSTLKVQPAELEDSGVYFCASSQNGITYEQYFGPGTRLTVT.

J is TRBJ1-3 and V is TRBV3-1 (or the pseudogene TRBV3-2); 7 nucleotides agree with TRBD1. The CDR3 covers 15 residues. Looked up from germline, CDR1 is LGHDT and CDR2 is YNNKEL (reference sequence). V lost 6 bases and J lost 0; bases outside the gene matches: 5. Here the CDR3 reads CASRVGTASGNTIYF. CDR3 nucleotide sequence: TGTGCCAGCAGAGTAGGGACAGCCTCTGGAAACACCATATATTTT.

J is TRBJ1-2 and V is TRBV5-1, with 8 bases that match TRBD1. This CDR3 contains 13 residues. V shed 3 bases and J 8 bases; nucleotides not matched to a gene: 6. Germline-derived CDR1 and CDR2 are SGHRS and YFSETQ. CDR3 residues: CASSSQTGVGYTF. The CDR3 DNA is TGCGCCAGCAGCTCGCAGACAGGGGTCGGCTACACCTTC.

The chain joins TRBV6-5 to TRBJ2-2; TRBD1 aligns across 7 bases. V lost 2 bases, J lost 5 bases, and 5 bases stayed unmatched. This CDR3 is 15 amino acids long. The germline gives CDR1 MNHEY, CDR2 SVGAGI. The CDR3 sequence: CASSYQQDRTGELFF. The CDR3 DNA is TGTGCCAGCAGTTACCAACAGGACAGGACCGGGGAGCTGTTTTTT.

J is TRBJ1-6 and V is TRBV30, with TRBD1 as a possible D gene (5 bases). Trimming cost V 3 bases and J 8 bases, with 8 bases left between them. The CDR3 consists of 12 residues. Germline V gene sequence: CDR1 GTSNPN, CDR2 SVGIG (reference sequence). The CDR3 loop is CAWRRGDSPLHF. The CDR3 DNA is TGTGCCTGGAGGCGGGGGGATTCACCCCTCCACTTT.

This rearrangement joins TRBV4-1 to TRBJ1-3; D remains unclear. CDR1 MGHRA and CDR2 YSYEKL come from the germline V gene. The CDR3 is 15 residues long. V lost 1 base and J lost 2, with 9 bases in between. The CDR3 DNA sequence: TGCGCCAGCAGCCAAGTGTATACAGCTGGAAACACCATATATTTT. This codes for CASSQVYTAGNTIYF.

The rearrangement links TRBV4-1 to TRBJ1-2; D is perhaps TRBD1 (5 bases). This CDR3 is 15 amino acids long. V was trimmed by 1 base and J by 2 bases, leaving 11 bases between them. The germline V gene has CDR1 MGHRA and CDR2 YSYEKL. Here the CDR3 reads CASSQVGTANYGYTF. In nucleotides, the CDR3 is TGCGCCAGCAGCCAAGTAGGGACGGCGAACTATGGCTACACCTTC.

In the case of this clone: Relative to the germline gene, one junction end is altered; a read error may explain this. V and J are TRBV29-1 and TRBJ2-1; 12 bases match TRBD2. Germline V lookup: CDR1 SQVTM, CDR2 ANQGSEA. This CDR3 region has 16 residues. CDR3 amino acids: CSAETSSGGAPGEQFF. CDR3 bases: TGCAGCGCTGAAACCTCTAGCGGGGGGGCCCCAGGGGAGCAGTTCTTC.

This rearrangement joins TRBV3-1 (or the pseudogene TRBV3-2) to TRBJ2-3; 7 nucleotides align to TRBD2. The CDR3 extends over 17 amino acids. After removal of 0 bases from V and 2 bases from J, the junction contained 8 bases not matched to a gene. Germline V gives CDR1 LGHDT, CDR2 YNNKEL (reference sequence). CDR3 sequence (DNA): TGTGCCAGCAGCCAAGATCTAGCGGAGAAACCCACAGATACGCAGTATTTT. Its translation: CASSQDLAEKPTDTQYF.

The chain uses TRBV18 and TRBJ1-1, with D unclear. The CDR3 has 13 residues. V gave up 3 bases and J gave up 4 bases, with 9 bases separating them. Per germline, CDR1 KGHSH and CDR2 LQKENI. The CDR3 region is CASSPGPGTEAFF. The CDR3 region has the DNA TGTGCCAGCTCACCCGGGCCGGGCACTGAAGCTTTCTTT.

The genes are TRBV27 and TRBJ2-7; TRBD2 might be the D (5 bases). CDR1 is MNHEY and CDR2 is SMNVEV in the germline V gene (reference sequence). The CDR3 length is 18 residues. The V end lost 6 bases, the J end lost 10 bases, and 34 bases lay between the germline ends. The CDR3 loop reads CASRVNPTLIRAAPRQYF. In DNA form, the CDR3 reads TGTGCCAGCAGGGTCAATCCCACTCTAATACGAGCGGCCCCAAGACAGTACTTC.

V gene TRBV6-5 combines with J gene TRBJ2-1, with 7 nucleotides matching TRBD1. V lost 6 bases, J lost 3 bases, and 5 bases stayed unmatched. This CDR3 region has 14 residues. CDR1 is MNHEY and CDR2 is SVGAGI in the germline V gene. The CDR3 loop reads CASSPTGLYNEQFF. The CDR3 region has the DNA TGTGCCAGCAGCCCGACAGGGCTCTACAATGAGCAGTTCTTC.

This clone was observed a few times. This rearrangement joins TRBV6-5 to TRBJ1-2, with 7 bases lining up with TRBD1. The CDR3 contains 14 residues. The V segment lost 7 bases and the J segment 2 bases; nucleotides outside the gene matches: 7. In germline, CDR1 is MNHEY, CDR2 SVGAGI. The DNA for the CDR3 is TGTGCCAGCAAGGGGGCAAACCTCAACTATGGCTACACCTTC. It is translated as CASKGANLNYGYTF.

This clone occurred a few times. The chain employs TRBV2 and TRBJ1-1; possible D gene TRBD1, 6 bases. The CDR3 extends over 17 amino acids. From germline, CDR1 is SNHLY and CDR2 FYNNEI. V lost 2 bases, J lost 6 bases, and 22 bases lay in between. As DNA, the CDR3 is TGTGCCAGCAGTGAAACAAGAGGGGGACTAATCGCGCCTGAAGCTTTCTTT. Its translation is CASSETRGGLIAPEAFF.

The rearrangement links TRBV9 to TRBJ2-7; D remains unclear. The length of the CDR3 is 14 residues. Trimming cost V 4 bases and J 0 bases, with 11 bases left between them. Germline loops: CDR1 SGDLS, CDR2 YYNGEE. In nucleotides, the CDR3 is TGTGCCAGCAGCCCTCGACCGAGCTCCTACGAGCAGTACTTC. Amino acid sequence: CASSPRPSSYEQYF.

This chain uses TRBV7-9 with TRBJ1-2; D possibly corresponds to TRBD1 (5 bases). V lost 6 bases and J 6 bases, leaving 14 bases between the germline ends. The CDR3 runs to 13 residues. CDR1 is SEHNR, CDR2 FQNEAQ, per germline (reference sequence). For the CDR3, the DNA is TGTGCCAGCAGTTTTTCAGGGTCGGATGGCTACACCTTC. It codes for CASSFSGSDGYTF. Full variable domain (missing parts from reference TRBV7-9 and TRBJ1-2): DTGVSQNPRHKITKRGQNVTFRCDPISEHNRLYWYRQTLGQGPEFLTYFQNEAQLEKSRLLSDRFSAERPKGSFSTLEIQRTEQGDSAMYLCASSFSGSDGYTFGSGTRLTVV.

This rearrangement joins TRBV7-9 to TRBJ1-1; D perhaps matches TRBD1 (5 bases). V dropped 8 bases and J dropped 6 bases, with 22 bases sitting between them. Germline V gene sequence: CDR1 SEHNR, CDR2 FQNEAQ (reference sequence). CDR3 length: 15 residues. The DNA of the CDR3 is TGTGCCAGCGCCTCCCTGGGGGGTATAGTAGCTGAAGCTTTCTTT. It specifies CASASLGGIVAEAFF.

The chain carries TRBV7-9 and TRBJ1-1, with 9 bases lining up with TRBD1. CDR1 is SEHNR, CDR2 FQNEAQ, per germline (reference sequence). Trimming cost V 2 bases and J 10 bases; bases outside gene matches: 2. The CDR3 length is 12 residues. CDR3 loop: CASSLMDRGAFF. The CDR3 DNA reads as TGTGCCAGCAGCTTAATGGACAGGGGAGCTTTCTTT.